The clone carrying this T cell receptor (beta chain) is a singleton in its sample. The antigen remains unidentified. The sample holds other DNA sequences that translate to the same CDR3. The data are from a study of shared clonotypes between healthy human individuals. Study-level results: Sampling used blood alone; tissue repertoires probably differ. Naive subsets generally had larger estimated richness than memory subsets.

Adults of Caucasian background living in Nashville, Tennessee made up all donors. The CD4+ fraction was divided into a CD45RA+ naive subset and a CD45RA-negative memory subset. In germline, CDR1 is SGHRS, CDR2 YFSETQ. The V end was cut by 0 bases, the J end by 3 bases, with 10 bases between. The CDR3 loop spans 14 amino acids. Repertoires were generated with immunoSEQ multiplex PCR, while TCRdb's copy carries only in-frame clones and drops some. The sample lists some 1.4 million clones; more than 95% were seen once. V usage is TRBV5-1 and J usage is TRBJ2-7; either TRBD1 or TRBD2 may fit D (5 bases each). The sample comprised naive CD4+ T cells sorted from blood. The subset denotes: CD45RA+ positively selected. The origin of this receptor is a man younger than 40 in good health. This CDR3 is CASSLAGDGYEQYF. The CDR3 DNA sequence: TGCGCCAGCAGCTTGGCCGGGGACGGCTACGAGCAGTACTTC.